The 15 T cell receptor beta chains in this list originate from one sample, sequenced in a study of response to subunit inactivated influenza vaccine. One entry per CDR3 protein results from TCRdb running MiXCR on the RT-PCR reads. The sample yields approximately 500,000 distinct CDR3 sequences, 13% seen once. Sequenced here: PBMCs from blood, sampled 35 to 45 days after vaccination. All receptors come from a man between 45 and 60 years old who received an inactivated influenza vaccine.

This clonotype was seen many times. In nucleotides, the CDR3 is TGTGCCAGCAGCCCCCCTCTGGCGGGAGAGACCCAGTACTTC. Its translation is CASSPPLAGETQYF. This sequence joins TRBV5-6 and TRBJ2-5, with D tentatively TRBD2 (5 bases). CDR1 and CDR2 (germline): SGHDT, YYEEEE. Trimming removed 4 bases from V and 4 bases from J, with 14 bases in between. The CDR3 covers 14 residues.

This clonotype was seen a handful of times. This chain connects TRBV20-1 to TRBJ2-7; D uncertain. Trimming stripped 0 bases from V and 0 bases from J, with 9 bases between. The CDR3 has 14 amino acids. Germline V CDR1 and CDR2: DFQATT, SNEGSKA (reference sequence). The CDR3 spells CSAREGSYSYEQYF. The DNA of the CDR3 is TGCAGTGCTAGAGAGGGCAGCTACTCCTACGAGCAGTACTTC.

The chain links TRBV20-1 to TRBJ2-3, with D perhaps matching TRBD2 (5 bases). The CDR3 covers 15 residues. Trimming stripped 3 bases from V and 2 bases from J, with 15 bases between. Per the germline V gene, CDR1 is DFQATT and CDR2 is SNEGSKA (reference sequence). In nucleotides, the CDR3 is TGCAGTGCTAGGAGCGGTTACCACCTCACAGATACGCAGTATTTT. It specifies CSARSGYHLTDTQYF.

This clonotype turned up a few times. DNA for the CDR3: TGTGCCAGCAGCTTGAGGACAGGGGGAAGGGAGGAGACCCAGTACTTC. Amino acid sequence: CASSLRTGGREETQYF. The V gene is TRBV7-6, the J gene TRBJ2-5, with 10 nucleotides matching TRBD1. Germline CDR1 reads SGHVS; CDR2 reads FNYEAQ. There are 16 residues in the CDR3. Unmatched junction bases numbered 9, after V lost 3 bases and J lost 5 bases.

The J gene is TRBJ1-6, the V gene TRBV5-1, with a weak D call TRBD1 (5 bases). The CDR3 runs 13 residues. Trimming pared 3 bases from V and 13 bases from J, leaving 14 bases between. The V gene's germline CDR1 is SGHRS and CDR2 YFSETQ. The CDR3 loop is CASSSQGVDPLHF. CDR3 coding DNA: TGCGCCAGCAGCTCTCAAGGGGTAGATCCCCTCCACTTT. Combining the CDR3 with reference TRBV5-1 and TRBJ1-6 gives the whole variable domain KAGVTQTPRYLIKTRGQQVTLSCSPISGHRSVSWYQQTPGQGLQFLFEYFSETQRNKGNFPGRFSGRQFSNSRSEMNVSTLELGDSALYLCASSSQGVDPLHFGNGTRLTVT.

The sample holds a few counts of this clonotype. The chain links TRBV20-1 to TRBJ1-1; D may be TRBD1 (5 bases). The CDR3 runs to 12 residues. V lost 1 base and J 11 bases, leaving 14 bases between the germline ends. Germline-derived CDR1 and CDR2 are DFQATT and SNEGSKA (reference sequence). CDR3 in amino acids: CSARGGGLGAFF. CDR3 sequence (DNA): TGCAGTGCTAGAGGGGGGGGACTTGGGGCTTTCTTT.

This clonotype was seen only a few times. The V and J genes are TRBV5-1 and TRBJ2-1; D not resolved. The V and J ends lost 4 bases and 11 bases respectively, with 16 bases between them. CDR1 and CDR2 (germline): SGHRS, YFSETQ. The CDR3 length is 13 residues. Written as DNA, the CDR3 is TGCGCCAGCAGCATCCAGCCCGACGGGCAGCAGTTCTTC. Its translation is CASSIQPDGQQFF. Together with reference TRBV5-1 and TRBJ2-1, the CDR3 gives the full variable domain: KAGVTQTPRYLIKTRGQQVTLSCSPISGHRSVSWYQQTPGQGLQFLFEYFSETQRNKGNFPGRFSGRQFSNSRSEMNVSTLELGDSALYLCASSIQPDGQQFFGPGTRLTVL.

The J gene is TRBJ2-3, the V gene TRBV18, with D uncertain. This CDR3 contains 15 residues. CDR1 is KGHSH and CDR2 is LQKENI in the germline V gene. V was trimmed by 3 bases and J by 3 bases, leaving 13 bases between them. As DNA, the CDR3 is TGTGCCAGCTCACCGAGAAATCCCGGAACAGATACGCAGTATTTT. Its translation is CASSPRNPGTDTQYF. The full variable domain, completed using reference TRBV18 and TRBJ2-3, is NAGVMQNPRHLVRRRGQEARLRCSPMKGHSHVYWYRQLPEEGLKFMVYLQKENIIDESGMPKERFSAEFPKEGPSILRIQQVVRGDSAAYFCASSPRNPGTDTQYFGPGTRLTVL.

CDR3 DNA: TGTGCCAGCAGCGTAGGACTAGCGGGAGGTTCCTACAATGAGCAGTTCTTC. Protein product: CASSVGLAGGSYNEQFF. This sequence joins TRBV9 and TRBJ2-1; 13 bases match TRBD2. After removal of 0 bases from V and 1 base from J, the junction contained 1 base not matched to a gene. Germline V CDR1 and CDR2: SGDLS, YYNGEE. This CDR3 has 17 amino acids.

The table lists this clonotype with many counts. CDR3 in amino acids: CASSPGQGRGNTEAFF. CDR3 DNA sequence: TGTGCCAGCAGTCCAGGACAGGGGAGGGGGAACACTGAAGCTTTCTTT. V gene TRBV12-3 or TRBV12-4 combines with J gene TRBJ1-1; 9 bases fit TRBD1. The CDR3 totals 16 residues. V lost 5 bases and J lost 1; bases outside the gene matches: 8.

This clonotype was seen a handful of times. CDR3 amino acids: CASSLVGGMYYEQYF. In nucleotides, the CDR3 is TGTGCCAGCAGCTTAGTCGGGGGAATGTACTACGAGCAGTACTTC. The chain is built from TRBV7-2 and TRBJ2-7; a weak D match, TRBD2 (6 bases). Trimming took 1 base from V and 3 from J, leaving 13 bases between them. There are 15 residues in the CDR3. The germline V gene has CDR1 SGHTA and CDR2 FQGNSA.

This clonotype turned up a few times. The V gene is TRBV20-1, the J gene TRBJ1-2; 9 positions agree with TRBD1. The germline CDR1 and CDR2 sequences are DFQATT and SNEGSKA (reference sequence). This CDR3 region has 14 residues. The V and J ends lost 1 base and 8 bases, in that order; junction bases with no gene match: 8. The CDR3 bases are TGCAGTGCTAGAGCCATACAGGGGGCGGGAGGCTACACCTTC. Protein sequence: CSARAIQGAGGYTF.

The sample holds a few counts of this clonotype. The chain joins TRBV6-2 or TRBV6-3 to TRBJ2-1; D may be TRBD1 or TRBD2 (6 bases each). CDR3 length equals 15 residues. The V and J ends lost 2 bases and 5 bases respectively, with 13 bases between them. The V gene's germline CDR1 is MNHEY and CDR2 SVGEGT. Written as DNA, the CDR3 is TGTGCCAGCAGTTACATGGGGGGCGCCCACAATGAGCAGTTCTTC. As protein: CASSYMGGAHNEQFF.

The chain couples TRBV6-1 to TRBJ2-5, with D unclear. The CDR3 is 13 residues long. Germline lookup yields CDR1 MNHNS and CDR2 SASEGT. The V end lost 6 bases, the J end lost 5 bases, and 13 bases lay between the germline ends. CDR3 nucleotides: TGTGCCAGCAGGCGACTGAGGTGGGAGACCCAGTACTTC. As protein: CASRRLRWETQYF.

This clonotype has a handful of counts. This rearrangement joins TRBV28 to TRBJ1-5; a possible D gene is TRBD1 (6 bases). From germline, CDR1 is MDHEN and CDR2 SYDVKM. The CDR3 totals 15 residues. V was shortened by 3 bases and J by 3 bases, with 12 bases between the two germline ends. The CDR3 coding sequence is TGTGCCAGCAGTTTGGTGGACAGCTACAATCAGCCCCAGCATTTT. It is translated as CASSLVDSYNQPQHF.